A selection of T cell receptor beta chains follows, all from one sample in a study of blood T cell repertoires in COVID-19. The table came from immunoSEQ multiplex PCR; TCRdb's copy has only in-frame clones and leaves some out. The sample has 61,000 or so clones, approximately 86% seen once; the top ten hold less than 20%. What was sequenced was peripheral blood. The source of these receptors is a woman of 80 years or more with active COVID-19. Both conserved end residues are part of each CDR3. A D gene is named only where the DNA matches it firmly. Rows give clone size only sometimes, using once, few, many, or a class for an expanded clone.

j_call,d_call,v_call,clone_size,cdr3_aa,cdr3_nt
TRBJ2-7,TRBD2,TRBV29-1,NA,CSVGKRGDSYEQYF,TGCAGCGTTGGTAAGCGGGGGGACTCCTACGAGCAGTACTTC
TRBJ2-7,TRBD2,TRBV11-2,few,CASSWEGAGLAVTYEQYF,TGTGCCAGCAGCTGGGAGGGGGCCGGACTAGCGGTAACCTACGAGCAGTACTTC
TRBJ1-4,NA,TRBV5-1,NA,CASSLTGEEGEKLFF,TGCGCCAGCAGCTTGACGGGGGAGGAAGGTGAAAAACTGTTTTTT
TRBJ2-1,TRBD2,TRBV5-8,NA,CASKRGGLYNEQFF,TGTGCCAGCAAACGGGGGGGCCTATACAATGAGCAGTTCTTC
TRBJ1-2,NA,TRBV28,NA,CASRSDYGYTF,TGTGCCAGCAGATCCGACTATGGCTACACCTTC
TRBJ1-1,NA,TRBV4-3,NA,CASSQSTENTEAFF,TGCGCCAGCAGCCAAAGTACAGAGAACACTGAAGCTTTCTTT
TRBJ2-7,NA,TRBV5-6,once,CASSLSGVIYEQYF,TGTGCCAGCAGCTTGAGCGGCGTGATCTACGAGCAGTACTTC
TRBJ1-4,NA,TRBV9,NA,CASSVDSSNEKLFF,TGTGCCAGCAGCGTAGATAGTTCTAATGAAAAACTGTTTTTT
TRBJ1-2,NA,TRBV4-2,NA,CASSQDRARGDGYTF,TGTGCCAGCAGCCAAGATAGGGCCAGGGGAGATGGCTACACCTTC
TRBJ1-4,NA,TRBV4-1,NA,CASSQDWGPVNEKLFF,TGCGCCAGCAGCCAAGATTGGGGGCCGGTTAATGAAAAACTGTTTTTT
TRBJ2-6,NA,TRBV4-3,NA,CASSRDIPGLSGANVLTF,TGCGCCAGCAGCCGGGATATCCCAGGGCTCTCCGGGGCCAACGTCCTGACTTTC
TRBJ2-2,TRBD2,TRBV7-2,NA,CASSRTRRGGELFF,TGTGCCAGCAGCAGGACTAGACGGGGCGGGGAGCTGTTTTTT
TRBJ2-2,TRBD2,TRBV3-1/TRBV3-2,NA,CASSQDPGRGNTGELFF,TGTGCCAGCAGCCAAGACCCAGGGAGGGGGAACACCGGGGAGCTGTTTTTT
TRBJ1-5,TRBD1,TRBV7-2,NA,CASSLTGGVRQPQHF,TGTGCCAGCAGCTTGACAGGGGGCGTACGTCAGCCCCAGCATTTT
TRBJ2-5,TRBD2,TRBV11-2,NA,CASSPGLAAVRETQYF,TGTGCCAGCAGCCCAGGACTAGCGGCGGTACGAGAGACCCAGTACTTC
TRBJ1-4,TRBD1,TRBV5-1,NA,CASSLEQGAQFF,TGCGCCAGCAGCTTGGAACAGGGGGCTCAGTTTTTT
TRBJ1-2,NA,TRBV28,NA,CASSLGTGYHGYTF,TGTGCCAGCAGTTTAGGAACAGGGTACCATGGCTACACCTTC
TRBJ2-1,TRBD1,TRBV9,NA,CASSTGGHNEQFF,TGTGCCAGCAGCACAGGGGGCCACAATGAGCAGTTCTTC
TRBJ2-2,TRBD1,TRBV7-2,NA,CASSLGTVNTGELFF,TGTGCCAGCAGCCTCGGGACAGTAAACACCGGGGAGCTGTTTTTT
TRBJ1-2,TRBD1,TRBV5-1,NA,CASSPNPGQGADGYTF,TGCGCCAGCAGCCCAAACCCGGGACAGGGGGCGGATGGCTACACCTTC
TRBJ2-5,NA,TRBV11-2,NA,CASSLGVQGTQYF,TGTGCCAGCAGCTTAGGGGTCCAGGGGACCCAGTACTTC
TRBJ1-6,NA,TRBV6-1,NA,CASSEYQGRNSPLHF,TGTGCCAGCAGTGAATATCAGGGCCGTAATTCACCCCTCCACTTT